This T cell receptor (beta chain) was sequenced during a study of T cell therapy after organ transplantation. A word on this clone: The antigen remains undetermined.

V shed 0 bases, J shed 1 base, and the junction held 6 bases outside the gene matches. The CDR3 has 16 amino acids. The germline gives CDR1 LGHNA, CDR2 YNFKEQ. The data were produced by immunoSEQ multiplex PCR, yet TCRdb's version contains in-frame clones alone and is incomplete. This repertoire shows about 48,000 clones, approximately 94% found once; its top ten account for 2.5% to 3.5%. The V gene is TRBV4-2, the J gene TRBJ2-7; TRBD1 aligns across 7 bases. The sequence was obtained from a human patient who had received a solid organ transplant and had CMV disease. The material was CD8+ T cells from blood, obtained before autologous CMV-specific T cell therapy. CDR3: CASSQDPGTESYEQYF. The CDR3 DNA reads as TGTGCCAGCAGCCAAGACCCCGGGACAGAGTCCTACGAGCAGTACTTC.